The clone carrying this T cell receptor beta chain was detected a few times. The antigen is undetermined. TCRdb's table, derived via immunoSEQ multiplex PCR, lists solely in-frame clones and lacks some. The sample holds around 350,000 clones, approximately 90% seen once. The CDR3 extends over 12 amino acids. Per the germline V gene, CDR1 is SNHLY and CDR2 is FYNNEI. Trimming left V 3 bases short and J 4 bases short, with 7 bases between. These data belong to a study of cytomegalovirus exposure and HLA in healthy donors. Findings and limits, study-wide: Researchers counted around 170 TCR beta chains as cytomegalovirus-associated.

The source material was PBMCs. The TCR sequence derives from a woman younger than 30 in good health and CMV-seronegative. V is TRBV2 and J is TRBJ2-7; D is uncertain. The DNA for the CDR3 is TGTGCCAGCAGTGATGGGCAGTACGAGCAGTACTTC. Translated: CASSDGQYEQYF.